The clone carrying this T cell receptor beta chain was counted between two and nine times. Its antigen is as yet unknown. The source of the sample is a study of T cells after yellow fever vaccination. Overall study results and limits: CD4 and CD8 compartments shared a small share of clonotypes, likely from convergent recombination. Contamination by abundant bulk-population clonotypes could be present in FACS-sorted repertoires.

Researchers made TCR cDNA using 5'RACE template switching, and this step added a universal primer site and UMIs. TCRdb recomputed calls from the 5' RACE reads with MiXCR, one row per CDR3 protein. The table has hundreds of thousands of distinct CDR3 sequences, approximately 16% seen once; the top ten hold 15% to 20%. This CDR3 is 15 amino acids long. Germline-derived CDR1 and CDR2 are SGHTA and FQGNSA. The V end was cut by 6 bases, the J end by 10 bases, with 19 bases between. The sequencing here drew on PBMCs, taken 5 days after the first yellow fever vaccination. The receptor was isolated from a man aged 18-30 years who received the YFV17D yellow fever vaccine. The chain couples TRBV7-2 to TRBJ1-6, with D possibly TRBD1 on 6 matching bases. The CDR3 sequence: CASSSGRGPRSPLHF. CDR3 nucleotides: TGTGCCAGCAGTTCAGGACGGGGGCCCAGATCACCCCTCCACTTT.